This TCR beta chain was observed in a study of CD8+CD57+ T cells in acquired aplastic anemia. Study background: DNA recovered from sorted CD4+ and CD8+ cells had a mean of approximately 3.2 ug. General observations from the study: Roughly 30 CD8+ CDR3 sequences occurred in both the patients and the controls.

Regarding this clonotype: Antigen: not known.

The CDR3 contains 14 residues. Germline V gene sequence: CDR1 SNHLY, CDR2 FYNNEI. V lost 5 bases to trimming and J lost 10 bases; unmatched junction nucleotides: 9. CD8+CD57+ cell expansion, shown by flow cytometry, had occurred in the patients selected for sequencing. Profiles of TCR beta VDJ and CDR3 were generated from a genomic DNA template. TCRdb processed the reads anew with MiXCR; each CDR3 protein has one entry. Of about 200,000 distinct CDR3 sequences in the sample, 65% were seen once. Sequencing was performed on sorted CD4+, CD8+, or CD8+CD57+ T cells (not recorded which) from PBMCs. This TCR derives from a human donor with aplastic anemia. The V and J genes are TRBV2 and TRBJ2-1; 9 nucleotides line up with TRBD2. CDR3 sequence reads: CASSLSGTSREQFF. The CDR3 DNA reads TGTGCCAGCAGTCTCTCCGGGACTAGCAGGGAGCAGTTCTTC.